Listed below are T cell receptor beta chains from one sample, sequenced in a study of cytomegalovirus exposure and HLA in healthy donors. Here immunoSEQ multiplex PCR was the method, and the copy in TCRdb shows in-frame clones only, minus some. The sample consists of about 140,000 clones, roughly 76% of them appearing once. The sequencing sample was made of PBMCs. These receptor sequences come from a female donor in good health and CMV-seronegative. The CDR3 runs from the conserved cysteine through the conserved F or W. Fields, in order: CDR3 protein, CDR3 DNA, D gene, V gene, J gene, clone size. The D gene is left open where the match is weak. Clone size is stated in some rows and not others, as once, few, many or a class when expanded.

CDR3 protein: CASSPLGAGGYTF; CDR3 DNA: TGCGCCAGCAGCCCGTTAGGGGCGGGGGGCTACACCTTC; D gene: .; V gene: TRBV4-1; J gene: TRBJ1-2; clone size: .
CDR3 protein: CASREKRGFGNTIYF; CDR3 DNA: TGTGCCAGCAGGGAGAAACGGGGGTTCGGAAACACCATATATTTT; D gene: .; V gene: TRBV2; J gene: TRBJ1-3; clone size: .
CDR3 protein: CSVGTENSYEQYF; CDR3 DNA: TGCAGCGTTGGGACAGAGAACTCCTACGAGCAGTACTTC; D gene: .; V gene: TRBV29-1; J gene: TRBJ2-7; clone size: .
CDR3 protein: CASSLVATGNYGYTF; CDR3 DNA: TGCGCCAGCAGCTTGGTCGCGACAGGGAACTATGGCTACACCTTC; D gene: TRBD1; V gene: TRBV5-1; J gene: TRBJ1-2; clone size: .
CDR3 protein: CASSTHRSPYNEQFF; CDR3 DNA: TGTGCCAGCAGTACGCATAGATCTCCCTACAATGAGCAGTTCTTC; D gene: .; V gene: TRBV6-5; J gene: TRBJ2-1; clone size: .
CDR3 protein: CASSRGDRSYNEQFF; CDR3 DNA: TGTGCCAGCAGTCGAGGGGACAGATCCTACAATGAGCAGTTCTTC; D gene: TRBD1; V gene: TRBV25-1; J gene: TRBJ2-1; clone size: .
CDR3 protein: CASSISAENTEAFF; CDR3 DNA: TGTGCCAGTAGTATTAGCGCAGAGAACACTGAAGCTTTCTTT; D gene: .; V gene: TRBV19; J gene: TRBJ1-1; clone size: few
CDR3 protein: CASSPGGHYEQYF; CDR3 DNA: TGTGCCAGCTCACCAGGGGGCCACTACGAGCAGTACTTC; D gene: .; V gene: TRBV18; J gene: TRBJ2-7; clone size: .
CDR3 protein: CASSHRDRLNTEAFF; CDR3 DNA: TGCGCCAGCAGTCACCGAGACAGATTGAACACTGAAGCTTTCTTT; D gene: .; V gene: TRBV23-1; J gene: TRBJ1-1; clone size: .
CDR3 protein: CASKVGQRVQPQHF; CDR3 DNA: TGTGCCAGTAAGGTGGGACAGCGGGTTCAGCCCCAGCATTTT; D gene: TRBD1; V gene: TRBV19; J gene: TRBJ1-5; clone size: .
CDR3 protein: CASSQAPPGTDTQYF; CDR3 DNA: TGTGCCAGCAGCCAAGCCCCCCCGGGAACGGATACGCAGTATTTT; D gene: .; V gene: TRBV14; J gene: TRBJ2-3; clone size: .
CDR3 protein: CASRGAGDRSDTQYF; CDR3 DNA: TGTGCCAGCAGGGGAGCGGGAGATCGATCAGATACGCAGTATTTT; D gene: TRBD2; V gene: TRBV7-3; J gene: TRBJ2-3; clone size: .
CDR3 protein: CASIRAGTGVNGYTF; CDR3 DNA: TGTGCCAGCATCAGAGCCGGGACAGGGGTGAATGGCTACACCTTC; D gene: TRBD1; V gene: TRBV7-9; J gene: TRBJ1-2; clone size: .
CDR3 protein: CASSYSGPNEQYF; CDR3 DNA: TGTGCCAGCAGTTACAGTGGGCCGAACGAGCAGTACTTC; D gene: .; V gene: TRBV6-5; J gene: TRBJ2-7; clone size: .
CDR3 protein: CASSGSLSGANVLTF; CDR3 DNA: TGTGCCAGCAGTGGATCACTCTCTGGGGCCAACGTCCTGACTTTC; D gene: .; V gene: TRBV6-1; J gene: TRBJ2-6; clone size: .
CDR3 protein: CASSGGLAGSYEQYF; CDR3 DNA: TGTGCCAGCAGCGGCGGACTAGCGGGATCCTACGAGCAGTACTTC; D gene: TRBD2; V gene: TRBV13; J gene: TRBJ2-7; clone size: .
CDR3 protein: CASSPGHLNTEAFF; CDR3 DNA: TGTGCCAGCAGTCCCGGACACCTTAACACTGAAGCTTTCTTT; D gene: .; V gene: TRBV6-5; J gene: TRBJ1-1; clone size: .
CDR3 protein: CASSLGTLRGEQFF; CDR3 DNA: TGTGCCAGCTCACTGGGGACACTACGCGGTGAGCAGTTCTTC; D gene: .; V gene: TRBV18; J gene: TRBJ2-1; clone size: .
CDR3 protein: CASSAALEGGTQYF; CDR3 DNA: TGTGCCAGCAGCGCGGCCCTGGAGGGCGGGACCCAGTACTTC; D gene: .; V gene: TRBV9; J gene: TRBJ2-5; clone size: once
CDR3 protein: CAWRSLWAPSLSSYEQYF; CDR3 DNA: TGTGCCTGGAGGAGCCTATGGGCACCCTCCTTAAGCTCCTACGAGCAGTACTTC; D gene: .; V gene: TRBV30; J gene: TRBJ2-7; clone size: .
CDR3 protein: CASSQDPRRHEQYF; CDR3 DNA: TGCGCCAGCAGCCAGGACCCAAGGAGGCACGAGCAGTACTTC; D gene: .; V gene: TRBV4-1; J gene: TRBJ2-7; clone size: .
CDR3 protein: CATQGANEKLFF; CDR3 DNA: TGTGCCACCCAGGGGGCTAATGAAAAACTGTTTTTT; D gene: TRBD1; V gene: TRBV6-1; J gene: TRBJ1-4; clone size: .
CDR3 protein: CASQTSGDYNEQFF; CDR3 DNA: TGTGCCAGCCAAACTAGCGGCGATTACAATGAGCAGTTCTTC; D gene: TRBD2; V gene: TRBV28; J gene: TRBJ2-1; clone size: .
CDR3 protein: CASGGGTSGSDEQFF; CDR3 DNA: TGTGCCAGCGGAGGCGGGACTAGCGGGAGCGATGAGCAGTTCTTC; D gene: TRBD2; V gene: TRBV6-1; J gene: TRBJ2-1; clone size: .
CDR3 protein: CASSKGGQSTDTQYF; CDR3 DNA: TGTGCCAGCAGCAAGGGAGGGCAGAGCACAGATACGCAGTATTTT; D gene: TRBD2; V gene: TRBV5-4; J gene: TRBJ2-3; clone size: .
CDR3 protein: CASSQRTATETQYF; CDR3 DNA: TGTGCCAGCAGCCAGAGGACAGCCACAGAGACCCAGTACTTC; D gene: .; V gene: TRBV7-9; J gene: TRBJ2-5; clone size: .
CDR3 protein: CASRPGEQYF; CDR3 DNA: TGTGCCAGCCGCCCGGGCGAGCAGTACTTC; D gene: .; V gene: TRBV2; J gene: TRBJ2-7; clone size: .
CDR3 protein: CASSFGQTSSTKNIQYF; CDR3 DNA: TGCGCCAGCAGCTTCGGGCAGACTAGCAGTACCAAAAACATTCAGTACTTC; D gene: TRBD2; V gene: TRBV5-1; J gene: TRBJ2-4; clone size: few
CDR3 protein: CASSQDDRQGNTGELFF; CDR3 DNA: TGTGCCAGCAGCCAAGATGACCGACAGGGGAACACCGGGGAGCTGTTTTTT; D gene: TRBD1; V gene: TRBV4-2; J gene: TRBJ2-2; clone size: .
CDR3 protein: CASSPSQGEKLFF; CDR3 DNA: TGCGCCAGCAGCCCATCGCAGGGGGAAAAACTGTTTTTT; D gene: .; V gene: TRBV10-2; J gene: TRBJ1-4; clone size: .
CDR3 protein: CASSLEGGERYNEQFF; CDR3 DNA: TGTGCCAGCAGCTTGGAAGGCGGGGAACGCTACAATGAGCAGTTCTTC; D gene: .; V gene: TRBV5-4; J gene: TRBJ2-1; clone size: .
CDR3 protein: CASSESGFGQPQHF; CDR3 DNA: TGTGCCAGCAGTGAATCGGGGTTCGGGCAGCCCCAGCATTTT; D gene: .; V gene: TRBV25-1; J gene: TRBJ1-5; clone size: .
CDR3 protein: CASSFGFAQINYGYTF; CDR3 DNA: TGTGCCAGCAGTTTTGGATTCGCACAGATCAACTATGGCTACACCTTC; D gene: .; V gene: TRBV28; J gene: TRBJ1-2; clone size: .
CDR3 protein: CASSLPLGTGLYEQYF; CDR3 DNA: TGTGCCAGCAGCTTACCCCTCGGGACAGGGTTGTACGAGCAGTACTTC; D gene: TRBD1; V gene: TRBV7-9; J gene: TRBJ2-7; clone size: .
CDR3 protein: CASRARGQNTEAFF; CDR3 DNA: TGTGCCAGCAGGGCCCGAGGACAGAACACTGAAGCTTTCTTT; D gene: .; V gene: TRBV2; J gene: TRBJ1-1; clone size: .
CDR3 protein: CASSLQGGLLEQYF; CDR3 DNA: TGTGCCAGCAGCTTACAGGGGGGCCTGCTCGAGCAGTACTTC; D gene: .; V gene: TRBV7-6; J gene: TRBJ2-7; clone size: few
CDR3 protein: CSVEDRVGDTQYF; CDR3 DNA: TGCAGCGTTGAAGATCGGGTAGGCGATACGCAGTATTTT; D gene: .; V gene: TRBV29-1; J gene: TRBJ2-3; clone size: .
CDR3 protein: CASSYSDTYEQYF; CDR3 DNA: TGTGCCAGCAGTTACTCGGACACCTACGAGCAGTACTTC; D gene: .; V gene: TRBV6-6; J gene: TRBJ2-7; clone size: .
CDR3 protein: CASKLAFPRESGYTF; CDR3 DNA: TGTGCCAGCAAGCTAGCCTTTCCGCGTGAAAGTGGCTACACCTTC; D gene: .; V gene: TRBV2; J gene: TRBJ1-2; clone size: .
CDR3 protein: CASSYRVRGSPYEQYF; CDR3 DNA: TGTGCCAGCAGTTACAGAGTCCGCGGGAGCCCCTACGAGCAGTACTTC; D gene: TRBD2; V gene: TRBV6-5; J gene: TRBJ2-7; clone size: .
CDR3 protein: CASSELRESEKLFF; CDR3 DNA: TGTGCCAGCAGTGAGCTTAGGGAGTCGGAAAAACTGTTTTTT; D gene: .; V gene: TRBV2; J gene: TRBJ1-4; clone size: .
CDR3 protein: CSALGRGDYEQYF; CDR3 DNA: TGCAGCGCCCTCGGGCGGGGGGACTACGAGCAGTACTTC; D gene: TRBD2; V gene: TRBV29-1; J gene: TRBJ2-7; clone size: few
CDR3 protein: CASSLFRASPNQPQHF; CDR3 DNA: TGTGCCAGCAGTTTATTCAGGGCCAGCCCCAATCAGCCCCAGCATTTT; D gene: .; V gene: TRBV28; J gene: TRBJ1-5; clone size: few
CDR3 protein: CASSTPLVGAYNEQFF; CDR3 DNA: TGCGCCAGCAGCACCCCACTAGTTGGGGCCTACAATGAGCAGTTCTTC; D gene: .; V gene: TRBV5-1; J gene: TRBJ2-1; clone size: few
CDR3 protein: CASSLVPLPDYNEQFF; CDR3 DNA: TGTGCCAGCAGCTTGGTGCCACTACCTGACTACAATGAGCAGTTCTTC; D gene: .; V gene: TRBV5-6; J gene: TRBJ2-1; clone size: .
CDR3 protein: CASSFRQTNTEAFF; CDR3 DNA: TGTGCCAGCAGCTTCCGACAGACTAACACTGAAGCTTTCTTT; D gene: .; V gene: TRBV5-6; J gene: TRBJ1-1; clone size: .
CDR3 protein: CASSLVSSGVETQYF; CDR3 DNA: TGCGCCAGCAGCTTGGTTTCATCAGGGGTAGAGACCCAGTACTTC; D gene: .; V gene: TRBV5-1; J gene: TRBJ2-5; clone size: .
CDR3 protein: CASSLIQGALGTEAFF; CDR3 DNA: TGCGCCAGCAGCTTAATCCAGGGGGCGCTGGGCACTGAAGCTTTCTTT; D gene: TRBD1; V gene: TRBV5-1; J gene: TRBJ1-1; clone size: few
CDR3 protein: CASRRLAGGTDTQYF; CDR3 DNA: TGTGCCAGCAGACGACTAGCGGGTGGCACAGATACGCAGTATTTT; D gene: TRBD2; V gene: TRBV28; J gene: TRBJ2-3; clone size: .
CDR3 protein: CASSPSGRTGTEKLFF; CDR3 DNA: TGCGCCAGCAGCCCCTCCGGGAGAACGGGTACCGAAAAACTGTTTTTT; D gene: .; V gene: TRBV5-1; J gene: TRBJ1-4; clone size: .
CDR3 protein: CSVEGDSGSWQYF; CDR3 DNA: TGCAGCGTTGAAGGGGATAGCGGGAGTTGGCAGTACTTC; D gene: TRBD2; V gene: TRBV29-1; J gene: TRBJ2-7; clone size: .
CDR3 protein: CATSRVNRLNTEAFF; CDR3 DNA: TGTGCCACCAGCAGAGTGAACAGGCTGAACACTGAAGCTTTCTTT; D gene: .; V gene: TRBV15; J gene: TRBJ1-1; clone size: .
CDR3 protein: CASSLQTGFTEAFF; CDR3 DNA: TGTGCCAGCAGCCTCCAAACGGGGTTCACTGAAGCTTTCTTT; D gene: .; V gene: TRBV27; J gene: TRBJ1-1; clone size: .
CDR3 protein: CASSFGEEGPQHF; CDR3 DNA: TGTGCCAGCAGCTTTGGGGAAGAGGGGCCCCAGCATTTT; D gene: .; V gene: TRBV11-1; J gene: TRBJ1-5; clone size: .
CDR3 protein: CASSASASGFTGELFF; CDR3 DNA: TGTGCCAGCAGCGCCTCGGCTAGCGGGTTCACCGGGGAGCTGTTTTTT; D gene: TRBD2; V gene: TRBV7-3; J gene: TRBJ2-2; clone size: .
CDR3 protein: CASTTVGEGYTF; CDR3 DNA: TGTGCCAGCACGACGGTAGGGGAAGGCTACACCTTC; D gene: .; V gene: TRBV6-5; J gene: TRBJ1-2; clone size: .
CDR3 protein: CASSVVGSGSTGELFF; CDR3 DNA: TGTGCCAGCAGCGTAGTTGGGAGTGGATCCACCGGGGAGCTGTTTTTT; D gene: .; V gene: TRBV9; J gene: TRBJ2-2; clone size: .
CDR3 protein: CASRYTGGVTEAFF; CDR3 DNA: TGTGCCAGCAGGTATACAGGGGGCGTCACTGAAGCTTTCTTT; D gene: TRBD1; V gene: TRBV6-5; J gene: TRBJ1-1; clone size: .
CDR3 protein: CASSPRTSGSSDTQYF; CDR3 DNA: TGCGCCAGCAGCCCCCGGACTAGCGGGAGTTCAGATACGCAGTATTTT; D gene: TRBD2; V gene: TRBV4-1; J gene: TRBJ2-3; clone size: .
CDR3 protein: CASSLRGISGNTIYF; CDR3 DNA: TGTGCCAGCAGTTTAAGGGGGATCTCTGGAAACACCATATATTTT; D gene: .; V gene: TRBV27; J gene: TRBJ1-3; clone size: .